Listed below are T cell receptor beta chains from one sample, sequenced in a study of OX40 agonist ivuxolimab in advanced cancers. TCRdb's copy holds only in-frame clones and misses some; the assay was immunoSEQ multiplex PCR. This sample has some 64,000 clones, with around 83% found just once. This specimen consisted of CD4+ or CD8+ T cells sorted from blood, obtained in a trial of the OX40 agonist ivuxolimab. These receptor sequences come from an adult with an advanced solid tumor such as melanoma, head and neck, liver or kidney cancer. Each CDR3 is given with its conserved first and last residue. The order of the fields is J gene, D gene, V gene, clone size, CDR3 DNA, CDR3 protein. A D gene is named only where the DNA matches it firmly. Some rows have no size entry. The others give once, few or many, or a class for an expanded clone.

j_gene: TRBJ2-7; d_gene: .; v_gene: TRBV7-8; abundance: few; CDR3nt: TGTGCCAGCAGCTTAGCGGGAGGTTACGAGCAGTACTTC; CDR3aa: CASSLAGGYEQYF
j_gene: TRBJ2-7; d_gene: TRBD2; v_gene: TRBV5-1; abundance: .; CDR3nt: TGCGCCAGCAGCTTTGGACTAGCGGTAGGCTACGAGCAGTACTTC; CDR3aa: CASSFGLAVGYEQYF
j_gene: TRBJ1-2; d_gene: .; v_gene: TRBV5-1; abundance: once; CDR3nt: TGCGCCAGCAGCTTGGCCACGGACAGCGGGTATGGCTACACCTTC; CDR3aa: CASSLATDSGYGYTF
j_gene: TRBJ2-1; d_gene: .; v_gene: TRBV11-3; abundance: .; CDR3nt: TGTGCCAGCAGCGGATCTTCCTCCTACAATGAGCAGTTCTTC; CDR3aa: CASSGSSSYNEQFF
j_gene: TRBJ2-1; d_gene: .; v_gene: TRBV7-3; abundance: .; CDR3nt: TGTGCCAGCAGCCCCGGGCAGAGTTTCAATGAGCAGTTCTTC; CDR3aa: CASSPGQSFNEQFF
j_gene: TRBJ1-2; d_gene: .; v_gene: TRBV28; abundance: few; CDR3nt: TGTGCCAGCAGTTTAAGCAGGGTTAACTATGGCTACACCTTC; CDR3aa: CASSLSRVNYGYTF
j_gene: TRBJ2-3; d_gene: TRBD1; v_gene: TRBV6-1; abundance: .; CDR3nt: TGTGCCAGCAGCGAATTGGGACAGGGGGCAAATACGCAGTATTTT; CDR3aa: CASSELGQGANTQYF
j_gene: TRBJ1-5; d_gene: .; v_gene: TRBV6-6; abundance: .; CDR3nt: TGTGCCAGCAGGGACGGTTATAGCGATCAGCCCCAGCATTTT; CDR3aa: CASRDGYSDQPQHF
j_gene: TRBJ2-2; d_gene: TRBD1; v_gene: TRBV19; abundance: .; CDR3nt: TGTGCCAGTAGTATATCGACAGGGATTCCCGGGGAGCTGTTTTTT; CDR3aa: CASSISTGIPGELFF
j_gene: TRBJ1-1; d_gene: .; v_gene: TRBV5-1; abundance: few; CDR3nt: TGCGCCAGCAGCTTGAGGGTTATGAACACTGAAGCTTTCTTT; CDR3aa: CASSLRVMNTEAFF
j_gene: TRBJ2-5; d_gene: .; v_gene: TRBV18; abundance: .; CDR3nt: TGTGCCAGCTCACCCACAGGAATTGAGACCCAGTACTTC; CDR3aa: CASSPTGIETQYF
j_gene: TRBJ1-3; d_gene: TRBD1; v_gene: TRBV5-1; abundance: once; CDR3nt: TGCGCCAGCAGCTTGTCGACAGGGGGCCGCTCTGGAAACACCATATATTTT; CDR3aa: CASSLSTGGRSGNTIYF
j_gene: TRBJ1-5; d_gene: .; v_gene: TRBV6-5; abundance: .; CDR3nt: TGTGCCAGCAGCTCCGCGGGGAGGCAGCCCCAGCATTTT; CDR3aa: CASSSAGRQPQHF
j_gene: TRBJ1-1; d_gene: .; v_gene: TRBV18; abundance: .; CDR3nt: TGTGCCAGCTCACCACAGGTGAACACTGAAGCTTTCTTT; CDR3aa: CASSPQVNTEAFF
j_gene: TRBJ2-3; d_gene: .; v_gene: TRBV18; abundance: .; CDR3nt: TGTGCCAGCTCACCCTTTGCCAATGTGGAAAACACAGATACGCAGTATTTT; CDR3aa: CASSPFANVENTDTQYF
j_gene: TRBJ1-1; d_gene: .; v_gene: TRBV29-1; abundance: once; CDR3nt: TGCAGCGTTGAAGTTACGTCGTTCCCCAACACTGAAGCTTTCTTT; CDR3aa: CSVEVTSFPNTEAFF
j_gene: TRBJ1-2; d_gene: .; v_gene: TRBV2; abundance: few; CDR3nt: TGTGCCAGCAGTGAAGCGCTTCAGGGGATTGGTGGCTACACCTTC; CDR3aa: CASSEALQGIGGYTF
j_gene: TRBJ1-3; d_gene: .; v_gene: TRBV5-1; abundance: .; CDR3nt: TGCGCCAGCAGCTTTGGACAGTCTGGAAACACCATATATTTT; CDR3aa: CASSFGQSGNTIYF
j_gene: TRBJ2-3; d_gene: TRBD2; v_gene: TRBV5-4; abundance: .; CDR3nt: TGTGCCAGCCGACGACTAGCGGGCACAGATACGCAGTATTTT; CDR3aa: CASRRLAGTDTQYF
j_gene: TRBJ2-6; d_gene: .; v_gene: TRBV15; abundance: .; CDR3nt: TGTGCCACCAGCCCCCGCGGGATTTCTGGGGCCAACGTCCTGACTTTC; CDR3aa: CATSPRGISGANVLTF
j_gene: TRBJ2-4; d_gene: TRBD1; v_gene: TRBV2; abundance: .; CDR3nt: TGTGCCAGCAAGGGAACAGGGGTGAGGAACATTCAGTACTTC; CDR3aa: CASKGTGVRNIQYF
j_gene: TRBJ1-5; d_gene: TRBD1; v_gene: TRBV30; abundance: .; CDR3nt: TGTGCCTGGAGTGTACAGGGGATAATCCGCAATCAGCCCCAGCATTTT; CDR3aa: CAWSVQGIIRNQPQHF